This T cell receptor beta chain came from a study of CD8 T cells in Susac syndrome. This clonotype is a singleton in its sample. Random hexamers primed reverse transcription of about 0.5 to 1 ug RNA. TCRdb re-analysed the immunoSEQ multiplex PCR reads in MiXCR, keeping a single row per CDR3 protein. The sample holds 95,000 to 150,000 distinct CDR3 sequences, about 95% seen once. Per germline, CDR1 LGHNA and CDR2 YNFKEQ. V was clipped by 0 bases and J by 2 bases, with 3 bases between them. This CDR3 region has 13 residues. The chain employs TRBV4-2 and TRBJ2-3; no reliable D call. Sequencing was performed on CD8+ T cells from PBMCs. The sequence came from a human donor with Susac syndrome. The CDR3 loop reads CASSQELTDTQYF. The CDR3 DNA is TGTGCCAGCAGCCAAGAGCTCACAGATACGCAGTATTTT.